The T cell receptor beta chain under discussion was sequenced for a study of blood T cell repertoires in COVID-19. The germline V gene encodes CDR1 SGHAT and CDR2 FQNNGV. The CDR3 is 16 residues long. After removal of 6 bases from V and 5 bases from J, the junction contained 10 bases not matched to a gene. Data came from immunoSEQ multiplex PCR; TCRdb stores just in-frame clones and leaves some out. The table lists about 310,000 clones, about 90% of them singletons, with approximately 8% in the top ten. This receptor was taken from a woman aged 50 to 65 who had recovered from COVID-19. The chain combines TRBV11-2 with TRBJ2-5, with TRBD2 identical over 12 bases. Sequencing input: peripheral blood. The CDR3, as DNA: TGTGCCAGCAGTCAGACACTAGCGGGGGGTCCGGAGACCCAGTACTTC. It yields the protein CASSQTLAGGPETQYF.